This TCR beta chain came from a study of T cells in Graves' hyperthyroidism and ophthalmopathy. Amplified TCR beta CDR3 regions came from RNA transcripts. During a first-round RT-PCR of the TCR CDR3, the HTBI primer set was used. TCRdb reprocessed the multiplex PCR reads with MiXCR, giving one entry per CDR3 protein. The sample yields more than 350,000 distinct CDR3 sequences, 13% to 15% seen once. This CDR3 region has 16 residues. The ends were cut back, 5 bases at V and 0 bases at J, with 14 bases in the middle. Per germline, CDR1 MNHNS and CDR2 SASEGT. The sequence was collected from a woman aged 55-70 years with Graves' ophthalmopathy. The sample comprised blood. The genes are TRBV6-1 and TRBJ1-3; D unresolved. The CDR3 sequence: CASSTLTSISGNTIYF. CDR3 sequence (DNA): TGTGCCAGCAGTACTCTGACAAGCATCTCTGGAAACACCATATATTTT.